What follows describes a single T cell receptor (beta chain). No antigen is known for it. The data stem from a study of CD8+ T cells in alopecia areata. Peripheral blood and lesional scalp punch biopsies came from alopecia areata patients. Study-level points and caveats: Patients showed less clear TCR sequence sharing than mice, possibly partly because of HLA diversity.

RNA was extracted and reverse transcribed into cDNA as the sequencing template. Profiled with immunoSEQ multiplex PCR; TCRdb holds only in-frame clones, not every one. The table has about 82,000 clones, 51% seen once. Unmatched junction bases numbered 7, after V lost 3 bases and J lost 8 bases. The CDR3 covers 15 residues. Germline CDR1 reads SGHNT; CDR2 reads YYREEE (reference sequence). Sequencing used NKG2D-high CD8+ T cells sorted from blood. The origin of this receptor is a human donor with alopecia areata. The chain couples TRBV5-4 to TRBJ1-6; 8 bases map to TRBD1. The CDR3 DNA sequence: TGTGCCAGCAGCTCGACAGGGGCGGGGTATTCACCCCTCCACTTT. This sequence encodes CASSSTGAGYSPLHF.